A single sample is the source of the 4 T cell receptor beta chains below, sequenced in a study of T-cell memory formation after mild COVID-19 (dated by TCRdb to about 2021). Library prep was done by 5' RACE. The data were produced on an Illumina NovaSeq 6000. The public reads were quality trimmed at Q25 with fastp and then assembled into clones with MiXCR by TCRdb, keeping productive beta chains. Every distinct CDR3 protein forms one entry, paired with its most common genes and DNA. For this sample there are 110,000 or so distinct CDR3 sequences; 20% to 25% appear just once. Of the sample, approximately 40% is held by the ten largest clones. Material for sequencing was PBMCs or a T cell subset sorted from them (not recorded which). Receptors originate from a man younger than 35 who had mild COVID-19 (a few samples of this study predate the infection). The sample titles of this study are shuffled in the database, so cell type and time point are left out; the donor was told from shared clones.

V is TRBV6-2 or TRBV6-3 and J is TRBJ1-5, with TRBD1 as a possible D gene (6 bases). Trimming removed 8 bases at V and 3 bases at J, with 11 bases between. Germline V gene data show CDR1 as MNHEY and CDR2 as SVGEGT. The CDR3 extends over 13 amino acids. CDR3 in amino acids: CASGGALNQPQHF. The CDR3 DNA is TGTGCCAGCGGGGGGGCACTCAATCAGCCCCAGCATTTT.

This sequence joins TRBV4-1 and TRBJ2-7, with 7 bases lining up with TRBD1. The CDR3 is made up of 16 amino acids. J was trimmed by 3 bases and V by 3 bases; bases with no gene match: 11. Germline loops: CDR1 MGHRA, CDR2 YSYEKL. CDR3 sequence reads: CASSQRQGSIIYEQYF. The DNA of the CDR3 is TGCGCCAGCAGCCAGAGACAGGGAAGCATTATCTACGAGCAGTACTTC.

The CDR3 sequence: CSATRLSGVSDTQYF. For the CDR3, the DNA is TGCAGTGCCACCAGACTAAGCGGGGTTTCAGATACGCAGTATTTT. The chain joins TRBV20-1 to TRBJ2-3; 7 bases align to TRBD2. The length of the CDR3 is 15 residues. J was trimmed by 4 bases and V by 6 bases; bases with no gene match: 13. Germline CDR1 and CDR2: DFQATT and SNEGSKA (reference sequence).

The chain couples TRBV6-2 or TRBV6-3 to TRBJ2-7, with D maybe TRBD2 (6 bases). The V end was cut by 0 bases, the J end by 4 bases, with 13 bases between. Germline CDR1 reads MNHEY; CDR2 reads SVGEGT. The CDR3 loop spans 15 amino acids. The DNA for the CDR3 is TGTGCCAGCAGTTACTCCTCGGGACTCATATACGAGCAGTACTTC. This codes for CASSYSSGLIYEQYF.